The T cell receptor (beta chain) under discussion was sequenced for a study of shared clonotypes between healthy human individuals. Study conclusions and caveats: Clonotypes not shared had lower generation probabilities than those common to all four donors.

Per the germline V gene, CDR1 is SQVTM and CDR2 is ANQGSEA. V lost 6 bases and J lost 2; bases outside the gene matches: 6. The CDR3 contains 14 residues. On this clone: Its specificity is unknown.

Template for every sorted-subset replicate PCR totaled about 0.2 ug DNA, 25,000 to 35,000 T cell genomes. Per the original methods: Filtering differed, since immunoSEQ gave only junction sequences and no quality scores. Using immunoSEQ multiplex PCR, the repertoire was profiled, and TCRdb retains in-frame clones only, with some absent. The V and J calls and clone size are taken from that table; D and trimming were inferred from the DNA. The data contain 1 million to 1.3 million clones, about four fifths of them seen just once; the ten biggest clones take up 0.55% to 0.7%. Splitting of CD4+ cells produced CD45RA+ naive and CD45RA-negative memory subsets.

The receptor was isolated from a man aged 18 to 29 in good health. Some clones in this sample may be carry-over from other donors' samples. The sample comprised memory CD4+ T cells from PBMCs. Subset specified: CD45RA-negative fraction. The V call is TRBV29-1, the J call TRBJ1-2; TRBD1 matches 10 bases. The CDR3 protein is CSVRQGAMNYGYTF. CDR3 nucleotide sequence: TGCAGCGTCCGACAGGGGGCGATGAACTATGGCTACACCTTC.